This entry lists 11 T cell receptor beta chains sequenced from one sample in a study of regulatory T cells in long-lasting Graves disease. Described time point: newly diagnosed GD, antithyroid drugs for less than 3 months. Construction of the TCR library relied on RNA isolated from PBMCs. Construction of the TCR beta libraries employed iRepertoire HTBI primers in conjunction with Arm-PCR of CDR3 regions. TCRdb reprocessed the multiplex PCR reads with MiXCR, giving one entry per CDR3 protein. The sample records just over 600,000 distinct CDR3 sequences, roughly 15% being singletons. These data were also filed under a second study, of T cells in Graves' hyperthyroidism and ophthalmopathy.

The input for sequencing was peripheral blood mononuclear cells (PBMCs), taken at new diagnosis, from a patient treated with antithyroid drugs. These receptor sequences come from a woman aged 30 to 39 with Graves disease.

This clonotype was seen only a few times. A read error may explain this, as a much larger clone is one base away. This chain uses TRBV20-1 with TRBJ2-1; 9 bases match TRBD2. CDR3 length equals 14 residues. The germline CDR1 and CDR2 sequences are DFQATT and SNEGSKA (reference sequence). Trimming removed 5 bases from V and 12 bases from J; junction bases left unmatched: 14. The CDR3 bases are TGCAGTGCTTCGGCGGGAGGGCCAAGGGATGGGCAGTTCTTC. Protein product: CSASAGGPRDGQFF.

This rearrangement joins TRBV28 to TRBJ2-5, with D perhaps TRBD2 (5 bases). Germline V CDR1 and CDR2: MDHEN, SYDVKM. The CDR3 runs 16 residues. Trimming removed 4 bases at V and 4 bases at J, with 19 bases between. CDR3 sequence: CASSSLPAYGRETQYF. CDR3 nucleotides: TGTGCCAGCAGTTCACTACCAGCTTATGGGAGAGAGACCCAGTACTTC.

The rearrangement uses TRBV20-1 and TRBJ2-3; 10 nucleotides match TRBD1. V shed 1 base and J 4 bases; nucleotides not matched to a gene: 2. This CDR3 region has 14 residues. The germline V gene has CDR1 DFQATT and CDR2 SNEGSKA (reference sequence). This chain's CDR3 is CSARGTGGPDTQYF. CDR3 in DNA: TGCAGTGCTAGAGGGACAGGGGGGCCAGATACGCAGTATTTT.

This clonotype was detected ten times or more. The chain links TRBV24-1 to TRBJ2-5, with 8 bases fitting TRBD1. The CDR3 covers 12 residues. Trimming took 9 bases from V and 5 from J; bases not matched to a gene: 4. Germline values: CDR1 KGHDR, CDR2 SFDVKD. CDR3 protein: CATQGAGETQYF. The CDR3 nucleotides are TGTGCCACCCAGGGGGCAGGGGAGACCCAGTACTTC.

This clonotype was counted at least ten times. The V gene is TRBV6-2 or TRBV6-3, the J gene TRBJ1-5, with a weak D call TRBD1 (6 bases). Trimming removed 6 bases at V and 5 bases at J, with 17 bases between. Germline V gives CDR1 MNHEY, CDR2 SVGEGT. The CDR3 loop spans 15 amino acids. The DNA of the CDR3 is TGTGCCAGCAGAGTCCAGGACAGCAGCCATCAGCCCCAGCATTTT. Encoded protein: CASRVQDSSHQPQHF.

This clonotype was counted between two and nine times. A clone one base away is much larger, so this may be a read error. This CDR3 is missing its conserved last phenylalanine or tryptophan, likely due to a read error. This chain connects TRBV2 to TRBJ1-1, with D unresolved. The length of the CDR3 is 13 residues. Trimming stripped 6 bases from V and 3 bases from J, with 11 bases between. Germline V gene lookup returns CDR1 SNHLY and CDR2 FYNNEI. The DNA for the CDR3 is TGTGCCAGCAGCGGACTCCTTCACACTGAAGCTTTCCTT. Protein sequence: CASSGLLHTEAFL.

This clonotype was observed many times. This chain links TRBV3-1 with TRBJ2-7, with 7 bases matching TRBD2. CDR1 and CDR2 (germline): LGHDT, YNNKEL (reference sequence). The trim removed 4 bases at V and 2 bases at J, leaving 8 bases unmatched. The CDR3 is 15 amino acids. The CDR3 loop is CASSPDGRKAYEQYF. In DNA form, the CDR3 reads TGTGCCAGCAGCCCGGACGGGAGGAAAGCCTACGAGCAGTACTTC.

In its sample, this clonotype was seen a few times. The chain employs TRBV5-1 and TRBJ2-3; D remains ambiguous. V lost 4 bases, J lost 2 bases, and 11 bases lay in between. The CDR3 consists of 14 residues. The V gene's germline CDR1 is SGHRS and CDR2 YFSETQ. For the CDR3, the DNA is TGCGCCAGCAGCCATGGCCAGTACACAGATACGCAGTATTTT. It is translated as CASSHGQYTDTQYF.

The chain is built from TRBV7-2 and TRBJ1-2; D is uncertain. The length of the CDR3 is 15 residues. The V and J ends lost 1 base and 4 bases respectively, with 13 bases between them. Germline V lookup: CDR1 SGHTA, CDR2 FQGNSA. The CDR3 protein is CASSLGPRSLYGYTF. In DNA, the CDR3 is TGTGCCAGCAGCTTAGGACCGAGGAGCCTCTATGGCTACACCTTC.

The chain recombines TRBV19 with TRBJ1-1; D gene uncertain. The CDR3 totals 15 residues. Trimming pared 4 bases from V and 4 bases from J, leaving 16 bases between. CDR1 is LNHDA, CDR2 SQIVND, per germline (reference sequence). The CDR3 region is CASSNPEAAGTEAFF. The CDR3 bases are TGTGCCAGTAGTAATCCGGAAGCAGCGGGCACTGAAGCTTTCTTT.

The J gene is TRBJ1-1, the V gene TRBV30; D is unresolved. From germline, CDR1 is GTSNPN and CDR2 SVGIG (reference sequence). The CDR3 spans 17 residues. V was trimmed by 5 bases and J by 0 bases, leaving 22 bases between them. CDR3 region: CAWWHRWDYTMNTEAFF. The CDR3 DNA is TGTGCCTGGTGGCACCGGTGGGATTATACCATGAACACTGAAGCTTTCTTT.